This T cell receptor (beta chain) was recorded in a study of CD8 T cells in ankylosing spondylitis. Study-level findings and limits: Reportedly, significant enrichment of disease-linked clones occurred in matched ankylosing spondylitis synovial fluid.

There are many counts of this clonotype. Its specificity is not known. CDR3 length equals 15 residues. Germline CDR1 reads SGHTA; CDR2 reads FQGNSA. The V end was cut by 0 bases, the J end by 6 bases, with 12 bases between. MiXCR, run by TCRdb on the 5' RACE reads, gives a single entry per CDR3 protein. The table has about 130,000 distinct CDR3 sequences, over 7% seen once. J is TRBJ1-5 and V is TRBV7-2; TRBD1 might be the D (6 bases). The sample taken for sequencing was blood, either unsorted or a sorted T cell fraction (not recorded which). The clonotype comes from a male donor with ankylosing spondylitis or in good health (not recorded which). DNA for the CDR3: TGTGCCAGCAGCTTAGCGTTGGGGGGCGGTCAGCCCCAGCATTTT. The encoded protein is CASSLALGGGQPQHF.